Included here is one TCR beta chain sequence, with context. Trimming took off 6 bases at V and 3 bases at J, with 9 bases between the two ends. Germline values: CDR1 MNHEY, CDR2 SVGAGI. This CDR3 has 13 residues. The entry originates in a study of blood T cell repertoires in COVID-19. For the study at large: Some COVID-19 samples were acute and others convalescent; all came from the United States, Italy and Spain. The analysed material was cDNA or gDNA that came from T cells, B-cell-depleted T cells, or PBMCs.

The authors' processing: Amplification of reference gene primers was used by the study to estimate nucleated cell counts. Clones were read by immunoSEQ multiplex PCR, and TCRdb kept only the in-frame ones, dropping some. That table furnishes V, J and clone size, whereas the DNA furnished D and trimming. This table has some 120,000 clones, roughly nine tenths appearing once. The chain combines TRBV6-5 with TRBJ2-1, with D uncertain. This receptor was obtained from a man between 65 and 85 years old with active or convalescent COVID-19. Sequences were obtained from peripheral blood. The CDR3 sequence is CASSSPVYNEQFF. The DNA of the CDR3 is TGTGCCAGCAGCTCGCCGGTCTACAATGAGCAGTTCTTC.